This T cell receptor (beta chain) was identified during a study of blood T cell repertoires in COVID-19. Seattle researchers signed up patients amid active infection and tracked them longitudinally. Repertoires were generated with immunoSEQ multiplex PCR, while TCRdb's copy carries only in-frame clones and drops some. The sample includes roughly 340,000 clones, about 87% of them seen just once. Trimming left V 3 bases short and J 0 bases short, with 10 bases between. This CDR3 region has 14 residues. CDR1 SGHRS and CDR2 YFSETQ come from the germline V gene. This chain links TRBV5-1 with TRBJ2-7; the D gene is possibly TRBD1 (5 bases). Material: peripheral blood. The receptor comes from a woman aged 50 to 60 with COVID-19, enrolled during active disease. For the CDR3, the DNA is TGCGCCAGCAGCTCAGACAGTCTCTCCTACGAGCAGTACTTC. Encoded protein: CASSSDSLSYEQYF.